These 2 T cell receptor beta chains were all obtained from the same sample, sequenced in a study of T-cell reconstitution after alpha-beta-depleted transplantation in children. During its preparation, the TCRbeta library received unique molecular identifiers. TCRdb reprocessed the PCR reads via MiXCR and lists one record per CDR3 protein. The table includes fewer than 1 million distinct CDR3 sequences, about 15% detected once. The material sequenced was PBMCs, mostly from graft donor cells, taken 360 days after TCRalphabeta/CD19-depleted stem cell transplant. The source of these receptors is a male patient aged 10-17 years who had a stem cell transplant for acute lymphoblastic leukemia, so the T cells may come from the graft donor.

The J gene is TRBJ2-1, the V gene TRBV12-3 or TRBV12-4; a weak D match, TRBD2 (7 bases). The CDR3 contains 15 residues. V was clipped by 1 base and J by 15 bases, with 22 bases between them. CDR3 region: CASSLEGGYSFPRFF. Here the CDR3 DNA reads TGTGCCAGCAGTTTAGAGGGGGGGTATAGTTTTCCGCGGTTCTTC.

The chain employs TRBV18 and TRBJ2-3, with TRBD1 matching over 9 bases. The germline gives CDR1 KGHSH, CDR2 LQKENI. The junction had 9 bases not matched to a gene; V was cut back by 6 bases and J by 2 bases. The CDR3 length is 16 residues. DNA of the CDR3: TGTGCCAGCTCGAACGGGACAGGGCTCCACACAGATACGCAGTATTTT. Translation gives CASSNGTGLHTDTQYF.